This T cell receptor beta chain came from a study of blood T cell repertoires in COVID-19. Sequenced by immunoSEQ multiplex PCR; TCRdb stores in-frame clones only, minus some. The table lists tens of thousands of clones, more than 90% of them singletons, with about 2.2% in the top ten. The germline V gene encodes CDR1 SQVTM and CDR2 ANQGSEA. V was cut by 6 bases and J by 8 bases, with 17 bases left in between. CDR3 length: 12 residues. The V and J genes are TRBV29-1 and TRBJ2-7, with a possible D match to TRBD1 (5 bases). The source of this sequence is a man in his 60s with acute or convalescent COVID-19. Sample: peripheral blood. This CDR3 reads CSVRDSRLKQYF. The CDR3 coding sequence is TGCAGCGTAAGAGACAGCCGGCTCAAGCAGTACTTC.